What follows are 29 T cell receptor beta chains derived from one specimen sequenced in a study of vaccination effects on CD4 cells after COVID-19. Upon completion of 10 to 11 days in culture, CD4+ T cells were isolated. Sequencing used immunoSEQ multiplex PCR; TCRdb keeps in-frame clones, though not all of them. Found here are roughly 29,000 clones, roughly two thirds of them singletons; the top ten hold 9.9%. Their cognate antigens are unknown. The material sequenced was CD4+ T cells from PBMCs cultured without peptide, taken before COVID-19 vaccination. The receptors derive from a human donor who received a COVID-19 vaccine.

The rearrangement joins TRBV4-2 to TRBJ1-1; no clear D. V lost 4 bases and J lost 1, with 10 bases in between. The length of the CDR3 is 14 residues. In germline, CDR1 is LGHNA, CDR2 YNFKEQ. The CDR3 DNA is TGTGCCAGCAGCCTAGAATTAAGGAACACTGAAGCTTTCTTT. Protein: CASSLELRNTEAFF.

This chain links TRBV10-3 with TRBJ2-5; D call uncertain. V was pared by 0 bases and J by 1 base, with 0 bases between. Germline CDR1 reads ENHRY; CDR2 reads SYGVKD. This CDR3 has 12 residues. This chain's CDR3 is CAISESQETQYF. The DNA of the CDR3 is TGTGCCATCAGTGAGTCCCAAGAGACCCAGTACTTC.

The gene calls are TRBV24-1 and TRBJ1-2; a weak D match, TRBD1 (6 bases). Germline CDR1 reads KGHDR; CDR2 reads SFDVKD. The CDR3 has 16 residues. V was trimmed by 3 bases and J by 3 bases, leaving 16 bases between them. CDR3 sequence: CATSDPNTGAHYGYTF. In DNA, the CDR3 is TGTGCCACCAGTGATCCAAATACGGGGGCACACTATGGCTACACCTTC.

This clone has just a few counts. The chain joins TRBV7-9 to TRBJ1-6; D is perhaps TRBD1 (5 bases). CDR1 is SEHNR and CDR2 is FQNEAQ in the germline V gene (reference sequence). V lost 6 bases and J lost 7, with 16 bases in between. The CDR3 runs to 15 residues. The CDR3 loop is CASSHEDTQNSPLHF. CDR3 DNA sequence: TGTGCCAGCAGTCACGAGGACACCCAAAATTCACCCCTCCACTTT.

This clone was detected only once. The rearrangement links TRBV19 to TRBJ2-7; D unresolved. Between the trimmed V and J ends, which lost 4 bases and 0 bases, there was a span of 13 bases. Germline V gene lookup returns CDR1 LNHDA and CDR2 SQIVND (reference sequence). The CDR3 length is 15 residues. The CDR3 nucleotides read TGTGCCAGTAGTAGTGCAGGCGATAGCTCCTACGAGCAGTACTTC. Translating it yields CASSSAGDSSYEQYF.

This chain links TRBV6-5 with TRBJ1-2; no clear D gene. Trimming cost V 4 bases and J 7 bases, with 7 bases left between them. CDR1 and CDR2 from the germline V gene are MNHEY and SVGAGI. This CDR3 has 11 amino acids. The CDR3 coding sequence is TGTGCCAGCAGTTCACAACGTGGCTACACCTTC. Its protein product is CASSSQRGYTF.

This chain joins TRBV5-1 and TRBJ2-5; the match to TRBD2 covers 8 bases. This CDR3 region has 16 residues. The germline V gene has CDR1 SGHRS and CDR2 YFSETQ. V trimming: 1 base; J trimming: 6 bases; junction bases outside the gene matches: 11. This chain's CDR3 is CASSLSLAGGGKTQYF. The CDR3 region has the DNA TGCGCCAGCAGCTTGAGTCTGGCGGGAGGAGGAAAGACCCAGTACTTC.

The rearrangement joins TRBV5-1 to TRBJ2-4; 8 nucleotides match TRBD1. This CDR3 is built from 14 residues. Germline values: CDR1 SGHRS, CDR2 YFSETQ. The ends lost 0 bases at V and 6 bases at J; junction bases unmatched: 2. DNA for the CDR3: TGCGCCAGCAGCTTGGCCGACAGGGGAAACATTCAGTACTTC. It codes for CASSLADRGNIQYF.

The rearrangement joins TRBV10-3 to TRBJ2-2, with 8 positions matching TRBD2. The CDR3 is made up of 13 amino acids. V shed 8 bases and J 6 bases; nucleotides not matched to a gene: 5. Germline V gene data show CDR1 as ENHRY and CDR2 as SYGVKD. This CDR3 reads CAIAGGGSGELFF. The CDR3 DNA is TGTGCCATCGCGGGGGGCGGGTCCGGGGAGCTGTTTTTT.

The chain employs TRBV3-1 (or the pseudogene TRBV3-2) and TRBJ1-5; D may be TRBD1 (5 bases). The germline V gene encodes CDR1 LGHDT and CDR2 YNNKEL (reference sequence). The CDR3 is 13 residues long. Trimming shortened V by 5 bases and J by 4 bases, and 9 bases separated the two germline ends. The CDR3 nucleotides read TGTGCCAGCAGCAGCGCAGGGAATCAGCCCCAGCATTTT. Translated, it gives CASSSAGNQPQHF.

The chain has TRBV10-3 and TRBJ2-3; possible D gene TRBD2, 5 bases. Trimming cost V 3 bases and J 4 bases, with 8 bases left between them. Germline CDR1 and CDR2: ENHRY and SYGVKD. There are 13 residues in the CDR3. CDR3 sequence (DNA): TGTGCCATCAGTGATAGCGTTGCAGATACGCAGTATTTT. Translated, it gives CAISDSVADTQYF.

The rearrangement joins TRBV7-9 to TRBJ1-3; D gene unclear. Germline CDR1 is SEHNR and CDR2 is FQNEAQ (reference sequence). V shed 5 bases and J shed 0 bases, with 8 bases lying between them. CDR3 length: 14 amino acids. This CDR3 is CASSKLSSGNTIYF. The CDR3 bases are TGTGCCAGCAGCAAACTAAGCTCTGGAAACACCATATATTTT.

V usage is TRBV2 and J usage is TRBJ2-3; possibly TRBD1 for D (6 bases). This CDR3 has 16 amino acids. Looked up from germline, CDR1 is SNHLY and CDR2 is FYNNEI. V lost 2 bases to trimming and J lost 2 bases, with 14 bases between them. The CDR3 loop reads CASSERWGRDTDTQYF. The CDR3 bases are TGTGCCAGCAGTGAACGTTGGGGGCGAGACACAGATACGCAGTATTTT. Drawing the rest from reference TRBV2 and TRBJ2-3, the complete variable domain is EPEVTQTPSHQVTQMGQEVILRCVPISNHLYFYWYRQILGQKVEFLVSFYNNEISEKSEIFDDQFSVERPDGSNFTLKIRSTKLEDSAMYFCASSERWGRDTDTQYFGPGTRLTVL.

V gene TRBV9 combines with J gene TRBJ1-4; D may be TRBD1 (5 bases). The CDR3 is 14 amino acids. CDR1 is SGDLS and CDR2 is YYNGEE in the germline V gene. V was shortened by 2 bases and J by 6 bases, with 11 bases between the two germline ends. CDR3 DNA sequence: TGTGCCAGCAGCGTCGGGACTGTGGATGAAAAACTGTTTTTT. It specifies CASSVGTVDEKLFF.

This clone came up a few times. The CDR3 DNA reads TGTGCCAGCAGCAGTCCGGGACTAGCGGAAAATGAGCAGTTCTTC. Protein: CASSSPGLAENEQFF. V gene TRBV5-6 combines with J gene TRBJ2-1; 11 nucleotides align to TRBD2. The CDR3 contains 15 residues. Germline CDR1 and CDR2: SGHDT and YYEEEE. V gave up 4 bases and J gave up 7 bases; unmatched junction bases: 7.

This clone counts as medium-sized. The chain employs TRBV5-1 and TRBJ1-3; no clear D gene. Germline V gives CDR1 SGHRS, CDR2 YFSETQ. Trimming took 0 bases from V and 1 from J, leaving 11 bases between them. The CDR3 spans 16 residues. In DNA, the CDR3 is TGCGCCAGCAGCTTGGCATCCCGGTTTTCTGGAAACACCATATATTTT. Amino acids: CASSLASRFSGNTIYF.

This chain links TRBV7-9 with TRBJ1-1, with no clear D. Germline CDR1 and CDR2: SEHNR and FQNEAQ (reference sequence). CDR3 length equals 13 residues. V shed 2 bases and J shed 5 bases, with 9 bases lying between them. The chain's CDR3 is CASSLIGRTEAFF. The CDR3 DNA reads TGTGCCAGCAGCTTAATAGGGCGAACTGAAGCTTTCTTT.

This clone has more than one count but fewer than ten. The CDR3 spells CASSLGRGALTDTQYF. The CDR3 DNA is TGTGCCAGCAGCTTAGGGCGGGGGGCCCTCACAGATACGCAGTATTTT. The chain links TRBV7-7 to TRBJ2-3; 8 nucleotides line up with TRBD2. Trimming cost V 1 base and J 2 bases; bases outside gene matches: 5. The CDR3 sequence is 16 residues long. The germline gives CDR1 SSHAT, CDR2 FNYEAQ (reference sequence).

The table lists this clone with a few counts. The rearrangement uses TRBV12-3 or TRBV12-4 and TRBJ2-7; D is unresolved. Trimming removed 6 bases at V and 4 bases at J, with 13 bases between. CDR3 length: 13 residues. The CDR3 spells CASSSDGKYEQYF. In DNA form, the CDR3 reads TGTGCCAGCAGCTCGGACGGAAAATACGAGCAGTACTTC.

This clone was seen only a few times. The chain uses TRBV5-1 and TRBJ1-2; 9 nucleotides line up with TRBD1. Trimming took 3 bases from V and 5 from J; bases not matched to a gene: 20. CDR3 length equals 19 residues. The germline V gene has CDR1 SGHRS and CDR2 YFSETQ. The chain's CDR3 is CASSSSTNPKGQGRYGYTF. CDR3 in DNA: TGCGCCAGCAGCTCCTCGACCAACCCTAAGGGACAGGGAAGGTATGGCTACACCTTC.

This sequence joins TRBV14 and TRBJ1-2; D remains unclear. The CDR3 runs 15 residues. Germline CDR1 is SGHDN and CDR2 is FVKESK. Trimming took 6 bases from V and 4 from J, leaving 18 bases between them. CDR3 region: CASRLSSGSGYGYTF. The DNA for the CDR3 is TGTGCCAGCAGACTATCCAGTGGCTCCGGCTATGGCTACACCTTC.

This chain connects TRBV4-1 to TRBJ2-7, with 13 bases aligning to TRBD2. Trimming cost V 2 bases and J 0 bases; bases outside gene matches: 10. Germline V lookup: CDR1 MGHRA, CDR2 YSYEKL. The CDR3 is 19 residues long. The CDR3 spells CASSQTGTSGAPSSYEQYF. In DNA, the CDR3 is TGCGCCAGCAGCCAAACAGGGACTAGCGGGGCCCCGAGCTCCTACGAGCAGTACTTC.

V gene TRBV7-8 combines with J gene TRBJ2-1; D perhaps matches TRBD2 (6 bases). Looked up from germline, CDR1 is SGHVS and CDR2 is FQNEAQ. CDR3 length: 17 residues. With 5 bases removed from V and 9 bases from J, the gap between germline ends came to 26 bases. In nucleotides, the CDR3 is TGTGCCAGCAGCCCCACGTCCCGCGGGGCCCTTTGGGTTGAGCAGTTCTTC. Translated, it gives CASSPTSRGALWVEQFF.

Here the CDR3 reads CASSQEASGRNADTQYF. CDR3 nucleotide sequence: TGTGCCAGCAGCCAAGAGGCTAGCGGGAGGAATGCGGATACGCAGTATTTT. The chain uses TRBV4-2 and TRBJ2-3; 11 nucleotides align to TRBD2. CDR3 length: 17 amino acids. CDR1 is LGHNA, CDR2 YNFKEQ, per germline. J gave up 6 bases and V 0 bases, and 8 bases lay outside the gene matches.

The chain uses TRBV7-8 and TRBJ2-1; D perhaps matches TRBD2 (6 bases). V shed 5 bases and J shed 8 bases, with 13 bases lying between them. Germline loops: CDR1 SGHVS, CDR2 FQNEAQ. The CDR3 has 13 amino acids. CDR3 residues: CASSDLTSYEQFF. The CDR3 coding sequence is TGTGCCAGCAGCGACCTGACTAGTTATGAGCAGTTCTTC.

V and J are TRBV2 and TRBJ1-2; D possibly corresponds to TRBD1 (5 bases). Germline V CDR1 and CDR2: SNHLY, FYNNEI. The CDR3 is 14 amino acids. V gave up 5 bases and J gave up 8 bases, with 18 bases separating them. CDR3 sequence reads: CASSQTKLQGGYTF. The CDR3 coding sequence is TGTGCCAGCAGTCAAACAAAGCTGCAGGGCGGCTACACCTTC. Drawing the rest from reference TRBV2 and TRBJ1-2, the complete variable domain is EPEVTQTPSHQVTQMGQEVILRCVPISNHLYFYWYRQILGQKVEFLVSFYNNEISEKSEIFDDQFSVERPDGSNFTLKIRSTKLEDSAMYFCASSQTKLQGGYTFGSGTRLTVV.

V gene TRBV27 combines with J gene TRBJ2-7, with 9 bases identical to TRBD1. This CDR3 contains 12 residues. The V segment lost 7 bases and the J segment 7 bases; nucleotides outside the gene matches: 5. Germline values: CDR1 MNHEY, CDR2 SMNVEV (reference sequence). The CDR3 here is CASMTGGREQYF. The CDR3 nucleotides are TGTGCCAGCATGACAGGGGGAAGGGAGCAGTACTTC.

The J gene is TRBJ2-1, the V gene TRBV5-4; tentatively, D is TRBD1 (6 bases). This CDR3 has 14 amino acids. Trimming cost V 6 bases and J 8 bases, with 18 bases left between them. Germline V gene sequence: CDR1 SGHNT, CDR2 YYREEE (reference sequence). The CDR3 sequence: CASTLGASIHEQFF. The CDR3 nucleotides read TGTGCCAGCACCCTGGGGGCCTCTATTCATGAGCAGTTCTTC.

The genes are TRBV5-1 and TRBJ2-3; tentatively, D is TRBD1 (5 bases). This CDR3 contains 13 residues. Looked up from germline, CDR1 is SGHRS and CDR2 is YFSETQ. V lost 0 bases and J lost 7, with 9 bases in between. The CDR3 DNA follows: TGCGCCAGCAGCTTGGAAGGGGCAAATACGCAGTATTTT. Translation gives CASSLEGANTQYF.